The rows below give T cell receptor beta chains drawn from one sample of a study of blood T cell repertoires in COVID-19. Generated by immunoSEQ multiplex PCR, the TCRdb table keeps only in-frame clones and is missing some. The sample contains 55,000 to 85,000 clones, about 80% of which appear only once. The sequencing sample was made of peripheral blood. The receptor source for this set is a man aged 60-69 years with active or convalescent COVID-19. Both conserved end residues are part of each CDR3. Each record gives: J gene, V gene, D gene, clone size, CDR3 protein, CDR3 DNA. D genes are given only for firm matches. Where a row states a size, it is once, few, many or the class of an expanded clone; other rows omit it.

>TRBJ2-5|TRBV28|TRBD1|NA
CASSPWTGSQETQYF
TGTGCCAGCAGTCCGTGGACAGGGAGCCAAGAGACCCAGTACTTC
>TRBJ2-3|TRBV9|TRBD1|NA
CASSADRGITDTQYF
TGTGCCAGCAGCGCCGACAGGGGAATTACAGATACGCAGTATTTT
>TRBJ2-5|TRBV3-1/TRBV3-2|TRBD1|few
CASSLTGVETQYF
TGTGCCAGCAGCCTGACAGGGGTCGAGACCCAGTACTTC
>TRBJ2-3|TRBV7-3|TRBD2|NA
CASSLGTSGGPDTQYF
TGTGCCAGCAGCCTAGGGACTAGCGGGGGGCCAGATACGCAGTATTTT
>TRBJ2-5|TRBV20-1|NA|NA
CSASMGGIQETQYF
TGCAGTGCTAGTATGGGCGGGATCCAAGAGACCCAGTACTTC
>TRBJ1-5|TRBV5-5|NA|NA
CASSGTAHQPQHF
TGTGCCAGCAGCGGGACTGCTCATCAGCCCCAGCATTTT
>TRBJ2-3|TRBV27|NA|NA
CASSPGVNTDTQYF
TGTGCCAGCTCCCCGGGGGTGAACACAGATACGCAGTATTTT
>TRBJ2-3|TRBV5-4|NA|once
CASSLSTSTDTQYF
TGTGCCAGCAGCCTCTCAACTAGCACAGATACGCAGTATTTT
>TRBJ2-2|TRBV11-3|TRBD2|NA
CASSSGGATGELFF
TGTGCCAGTTCTAGCGGGGGGGCCACCGGGGAGCTGTTTTTT
>TRBJ1-1|TRBV27|NA|NA
CASSGSPLVTEAFF
TGTGCCAGCTCAGGCAGCCCTCTGGTCACTGAAGCTTTCTTT
>TRBJ1-2|TRBV6-2/TRBV6-3|TRBD1|NA
CASSYNPLGTDYGYTF
TGTGCCAGCAGTTACAACCCCCTCGGGACAGACTATGGCTACACCTTC
>TRBJ1-1|TRBV19|NA|NA
CASKMTGGTEAFF
TGTGCCAGTAAGATGACGGGGGGCACTGAAGCTTTCTTT
>TRBJ1-5|TRBV6-5|TRBD1|NA
CASNRDRGSNQPQHF
TGTGCCAGCAACCGGGACAGGGGTAGCAATCAGCCCCAGCATTTT
>TRBJ2-7|TRBV29-1|NA|NA
CSVTPQGTYEQYF
TGCAGCGTGACTCCACAGGGCACCTACGAGCAGTACTTC
>TRBJ2-5|TRBV28|NA|NA
CASSPPPQETQYF
TGTGCCAGCAGTCCTCCCCCGCAGGAGACCCAGTACTTC
>TRBJ1-6|TRBV4-1|NA|NA
CASSQDLDRPLHF
TGCGCCAGCAGCCAAGATCTGGACAGACCCCTCCACTTT
>TRBJ2-1|TRBV7-2|TRBD2|NA
CASSLGTSAYNEQFF
TGTGCCAGCAGCCTAGGGACTAGCGCCTACAATGAGCAGTTCTTC
>TRBJ1-5|TRBV7-2|NA|NA
CASSPTPYSNQPQHF
TGTGCCAGCAGCCCGACACCTTATAGCAATCAGCCCCAGCATTTT
>TRBJ2-2|TRBV7-8|NA|few
CASSFQTGTNTGELFF
TGTGCCAGCAGCTTTCAAACAGGGACGAACACCGGGGAGCTGTTTTTT
>TRBJ1-1|TRBV28|TRBD1|NA
CASTPGQGDTEAFF
TGTGCCAGCACCCCGGGACAGGGGGACACTGAAGCTTTCTTT
>TRBJ2-1|TRBV5-5|TRBD1|NA
CASSLDGTGLNEQFF
TGTGCCAGCAGCTTGGACGGGACAGGGCTCAATGAGCAGTTCTTC